This record looks at one T cell receptor (beta chain) sequence and its context. Its cognate antigen is unknown. This sample was taken from a study of early stage breast cancer tumors. About the research overall: Of some 16 invasive breast tumors, around 13 were hormone receptor-positive, HER2-negative. Study results and caveats: Tumors had roughly 2.6-fold higher T cell density than normal breast. Most shared enriched TCRB sequences were commonly generated ones.

Sequenced by immunoSEQ multiplex PCR; TCRdb stores in-frame clones only, minus some. The sample shows about 34,000 clones, around 75% of them seen only once. The CDR3 loop spans 13 amino acids. The germline V gene encodes CDR1 SGHTA and CDR2 FQGTGA. V lost 11 bases to trimming and J lost 5 bases; unmatched junction nucleotides: 12. The origin of this receptor is a young adult with breast cancer. Sequenced input: breast tumor tissue. The genes are TRBV7-3 and TRBJ2-7; 7 bases are a match to TRBD2. As DNA, the CDR3 is TGTGCCCCTGGAAGGGAGGGTAGGGACGAGCAGTACTTC. Translating it yields CAPGREGRDEQYF. Based on the CDR3 plus reference TRBV7-3 and TRBJ2-7, the full variable domain is GAGVSQTPSNKVTEKGKYVELRCDPISGHTALYWYRQSLGQGPEFLIYFQGTGAADDSGLPNDRFFAVRPEGSVSTLKIQRTERGDSAVYLCAPGREGRDEQYFGPGTRLTVT.